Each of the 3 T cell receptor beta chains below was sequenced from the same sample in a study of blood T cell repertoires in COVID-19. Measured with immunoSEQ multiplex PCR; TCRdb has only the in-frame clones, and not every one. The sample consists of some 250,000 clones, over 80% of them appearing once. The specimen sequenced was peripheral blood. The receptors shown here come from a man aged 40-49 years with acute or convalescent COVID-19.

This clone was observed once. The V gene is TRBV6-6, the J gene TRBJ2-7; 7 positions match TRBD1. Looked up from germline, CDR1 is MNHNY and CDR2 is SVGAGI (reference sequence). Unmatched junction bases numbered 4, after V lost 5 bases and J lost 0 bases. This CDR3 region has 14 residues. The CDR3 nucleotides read TGTGCCAGCAGTAGGGACAGCCCCTCCTACGAGCAGTACTTC. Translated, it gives CASSRDSPSYEQYF.

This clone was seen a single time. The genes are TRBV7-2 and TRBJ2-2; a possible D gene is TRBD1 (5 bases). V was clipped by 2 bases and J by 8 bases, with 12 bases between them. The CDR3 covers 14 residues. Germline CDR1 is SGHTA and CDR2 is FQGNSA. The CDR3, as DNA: TGTGCCAGCAGCTTATTAGGGGCTAGTGGGGAGCTGTTTTTT. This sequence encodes CASSLLGASGELFF.

CDR3 sequence reads: CASSPSASSIQETQYF. The CDR3 nucleotides read TGTGCCAGCAGCCCCTCGGCTAGTAGTATCCAAGAGACCCAGTACTTC. J is TRBJ2-5 and V is TRBV11-2; unclear D gene. Trimming cost V 5 bases and J 1 base, with 17 bases left between them. The germline V gene encodes CDR1 SGHAT and CDR2 FQNNGV. The CDR3 has 16 amino acids.